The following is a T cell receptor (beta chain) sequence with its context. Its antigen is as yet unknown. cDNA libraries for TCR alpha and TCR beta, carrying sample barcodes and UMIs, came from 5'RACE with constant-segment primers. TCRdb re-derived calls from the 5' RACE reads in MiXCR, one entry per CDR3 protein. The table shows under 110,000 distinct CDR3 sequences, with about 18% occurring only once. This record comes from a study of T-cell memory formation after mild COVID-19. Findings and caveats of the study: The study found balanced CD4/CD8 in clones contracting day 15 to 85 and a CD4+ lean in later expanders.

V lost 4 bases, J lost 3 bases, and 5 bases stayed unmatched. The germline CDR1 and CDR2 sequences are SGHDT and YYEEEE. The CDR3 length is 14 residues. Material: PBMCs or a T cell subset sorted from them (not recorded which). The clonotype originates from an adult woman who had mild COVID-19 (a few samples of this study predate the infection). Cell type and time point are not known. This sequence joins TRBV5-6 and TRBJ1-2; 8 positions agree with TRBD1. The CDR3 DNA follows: TGTGCCAGCAGCCCTGCAGGGGGCCACTATGGCTACACCTTC. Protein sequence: CASSPAGGHYGYTF.